These 27 T cell receptor beta chains originate from one sample sequenced in a study of tumor and adjacent non-tumor tissue in lung cancer. Three rounds of nested PCR, following a modified ARM-PCR protocol, produced the TCRbeta library. MiXCR was run by TCRdb on the multiplex PCR reads, yielding one entry per CDR3 protein. This table has tens of thousands of distinct CDR3 sequences, around 70% appearing once. RNA was extracted from bulk tissue without any cell sorting. The material sequenced was lung tumor tissue. Source of these receptors: a woman aged 65 to 85 with non-small cell lung cancer.

Comments on this clonotype: A much larger clone lies one base from this, so it may be a read error. This chain joins TRBV28 and TRBJ2-2; D is ambiguous. The CDR3 totals 14 residues. Germline V CDR1 and CDR2: MDHEN, SYDVKM. The CDR3 DNA follows: TGTGCCTGCAGTCCTTCACCGGACACCGGGGAGCTGTTTTTT. Translation: CACSPSPDTGELFF.

Regarding this clonotype: This sequence may be a read error, since a much larger clone differs from it by one base. CDR3 nucleotide sequence: TGTGCCAGCAGTAACTTTCGTAGGTCGGGGGAGACCCAGTACTTC. Protein: CASSNFRRSGETQYF. The chain employs TRBV28 and TRBJ2-5; D perhaps matches TRBD2 (5 bases). The germline CDR1 and CDR2 sequences are MDHEN and SYDVKM. The CDR3 runs 15 residues. V was clipped by 5 bases and J by 5 bases, with 18 bases between them. The full variable domain, in which reference TRBV28 and TRBJ2-5 provide the parts outside the CDR3, is DVKVTQSSRYLVKRTGEKVFLECVQDMDHENMFWYRQDPGLGLRLIYFSYDVKMKEKGDIPEGYSVSREKKERFSLILESASTNQTSMYLCASSNFRRSGETQYFGPGTRLLVL.

Comments on this clonotype: A much larger clone is a single base away; this may be a read error. As DNA, the CDR3 is TGTGCCGGCAGCCCCCTGTCGGCGGGAGGGAATTACGAGCAGTACTTC. It encodes CAGSPLSAGGNYEQYF. This rearrangement joins TRBV7-8 to TRBJ2-7; 9 bases map to TRBD2. The CDR3 loop spans 16 amino acids. Germline-derived CDR1 and CDR2 are SGHVS and FQNEAQ.

Comment on this clonotype: One junction end disagrees with the germline gene, perhaps due to a read error. The rearrangement uses TRBV7-7 and TRBJ2-1; D is unresolved. Germline CDR1 and CDR2: SSHAT and FNYEAQ (reference sequence). CDR3 size: 13 residues. The CDR3: CASSLSAYNEQSF. The CDR3 DNA reads TGTGCTAGCAGCTTAAGCGCTTACAATGAGCAGTCCTTC.

Details on this clonotype: This may be a read error: a much more frequent sequence differs by one nucleotide. The CDR3 sequence is CASVEGAGTDAQYF. Here the CDR3 DNA reads TGTGCCAGCGTGGAGGGCGCGGGCACAGATGCGCAGTATTTT. The chain employs TRBV28 and TRBJ2-3; possibly TRBD2 for D (6 bases). The CDR3 is 14 amino acids. Germline CDR1 and CDR2: MDHEN and SYDVKM. The entire variable domain, with the rest obtained from reference TRBV28 and TRBJ2-3, is as follows: DVKVTQSSRYLVKRTGEKVFLECVQDMDHENMFWYRQDPGLGLRLIYFSYDVKMKEKGDIPEGYSVSREKKERFSLILESASTNQTSMYLCASVEGAGTDAQYFGPGTRLTVL.

As for this clonotype: A read error is possible here, since a much larger clone lies one base away. The chain is built from TRBV30 and TRBJ2-7; 8 nucleotides match TRBD2. This CDR3 contains 14 residues. Looked up from germline, CDR1 is GTSNPN and CDR2 is SVGIG (reference sequence). As DNA, the CDR3 is TGTACCTGGAATCGGGGGACTAGCTCCTACGAGCAGTACTTC. This codes for CTWNRGTSSYEQYF.

The chain recombines TRBV20-1 with TRBJ2-7, with 8 bases lining up with TRBD2. Germline loops: CDR1 DFQATT, CDR2 SNEGSKA (reference sequence). Germline trimming cut 0 bases from V and 3 bases from J; bases unmatched to any gene: 7. The CDR3 has 15 amino acids. The CDR3 is CSARDATGGYYEQYF. CDR3 in DNA: TGCAGTGCTAGAGATGCGACGGGAGGGTACTACGAGCAGTACTTC.

As concerns this clonotype: With a much larger clone just one base away, this may be a read error. The genes are TRBV12-3 or TRBV12-4 and TRBJ2-3; 8 bases fit TRBD2. The V segment lost 8 bases and the J segment 5 bases; nucleotides outside the gene matches: 12. The length of the CDR3 is 15 residues. This CDR3 is CASGSQAGAKDTQYF. CDR3 in DNA: TGTGCCAGCGGTTCTCAAGCGGGAGCTAAAGATACGCAGTATTTT.

Of note for this clonotype: Since no conserved phenylalanine or tryptophan closes the CDR3, a read error is the likely cause. The CDR3 DNA is TGTGCCAGCAGTCACCCCCCCGAGGCTGAGCAGTTCTCC. It yields the protein CASSHPPEAEQFS. This sequence joins TRBV6-2 or TRBV6-3 and TRBJ2-1; D not certain. CDR1 is MNHEY and CDR2 is SVGEGT in the germline V gene. The CDR3 is made up of 13 amino acids. V was trimmed by 5 bases and J by 9 bases, leaving 14 bases between them.

A remark on this clonotype: One end of the junction does not line up with germline, which may come from a read error. The chain combines TRBV4-1 with TRBJ2-7; 8 nucleotides align to TRBD2. The CDR3 is made up of 15 amino acids. Germline assignment: CDR1 MGHRA and CDR2 YSYEKL. Here the CDR3 DNA reads TGCGCCAGCAGCCAAGAGACTACCGGAGCGGGGGAGCAGTATTTC. Protein: CASSQETTGAGEQYF.

V gene TRBV12-3 or TRBV12-4 combines with J gene TRBJ2-3; 8 bases match TRBD2. Germline trimming cut 5 bases from V and 3 bases from J; bases unmatched to any gene: 10. The CDR3 runs to 16 residues. The CDR3, as DNA: TGTGCCAGCAGTACCCAGACTAGCGAGGGTACAGATACGCAGTATTTT. This encodes CASSTQTSEGTDTQYF.

With respect to this clonotype: An end of the junction does not agree with germline; a read error may underlie this. This chain links TRBV4-2 with TRBJ1-2; D unresolved. This CDR3 is built from 16 residues. Germline CDR1 LGHNA, CDR2 YNFKEQ. CDR3 in DNA: TGTGTCAGCAGCCAAGGCCGTGAGGCTAGCAACTATGGCTACACCTTC. Its translation is CVSSQGREASNYGYTF.

Concerning this clonotype itself: At one boundary the junction diverges from the germline segment, which might be a read error. The genes are TRBV29-1 and TRBJ2-7; a weak D match, TRBD1 (6 bases). CDR1 is SQVTM, CDR2 ANQGSEA, per germline. There are 14 residues in the CDR3. For the CDR3, the DNA is TGCGGCGTTGTGGTGGGGGCTTTGGGAGACGTGCAGTACTTC. Protein product: CGVVVGALGDVQYF.

About this clonotype itself: One end of the junction does not line up with germline, which may come from a read error. The chain employs TRBV10-3 and TRBJ2-1; the match to TRBD2 covers 9 bases. CDR3 length equals 15 residues. Per the germline V gene, CDR1 is ENHRY and CDR2 is SYGVKD. CDR3 amino acids: CASQQGTSSYNDQFF. The CDR3 region has the DNA TGTGCCTCCCAACAGGGGACTAGCTCCTACAATGATCAGTTCTTC.

This clonotype was counted at least ten times. With a much larger clone just one base away, this may be a read error. The chain has TRBV5-1 and TRBJ2-1; D possibly uses TRBD1 or TRBD2 (5 bases each). Between the trimmed V and J ends, which lost 4 bases and 3 bases, there was a span of 14 bases. The CDR3 loop spans 15 amino acids. Germline V gene data show CDR1 as SGHRS and CDR2 as YFSETQ. CDR3 in amino acids: CASSTSGANYNEQFF. CDR3 sequence (DNA): TGCGCCAGCAGCACCTCCGGGGCAAACTACAATGAGCAGTTCTTC.

The V gene is TRBV7-9, the J gene TRBJ1-1; D not certain. V lost 0 bases and J lost 0, with 8 bases in between. The germline CDR1 and CDR2 sequences are SEHNR and FQNEAQ (reference sequence). The CDR3 contains 15 residues. The CDR3 coding sequence is TGTGCCAGCAGCTTAGCAGGAGTGATGAACACTGAAGCTTTCTTT. Amino acids: CASSLAGVMNTEAFF.

This clonotype occurred a few times. The V call is TRBV12-3 or TRBV12-4, the J call TRBJ1-1; D gene uncertain. CDR3 length: 14 amino acids. The germline V and J ends were trimmed by 7 bases and 6 bases, with 18 bases remaining between them. This chain's CDR3 is CASTRNAIGAEAFF. The CDR3 DNA sequence: TGTGCCAGCACCCGTAATGCGATAGGCGCTGAAGCTTTCTTT.

Comments on this clonotype: Its ends do not fully match the called genes, so a read error is possible. The chain carries TRBV28 and TRBJ2-7; 9 bases map to TRBD1. Germline lookup yields CDR1 MDHEN and CDR2 SYDVKM. This CDR3 is 15 amino acids long. The CDR3 reads CSSREYGTGFYEQYF. CDR3 bases: TGTTCCAGCAGAGAGTATGGGACAGGGTTCTACGAGCAATACTTC. The full variable domain, completed using reference TRBV28 and TRBJ2-7, is DVKVTQSSRYLVKRTGEKVFLECVQDMDHENMFWYRQDPGLGLRLIYFSYDVKMKEKGDIPEGYSVSREKKERFSLILESASTNQTSMYLCSSREYGTGFYEQYFGPGTRLTVT.

This clonotype was seen only once. An end of the junction differs from the germline gene, which may be a read error. The rearrangement joins TRBV5-6 to TRBJ2-1, with D possibly being TRBD2 (6 bases). Germline V gene lookup returns CDR1 SGHDT and CDR2 YYEEEE. This CDR3 has 14 amino acids. The CDR3 bases are TGTGCTAGCAGCTTGGAGGGATGGGTCCATGAGCAGTTCTTC. Translation: CASSLEGWVHEQFF.

This clonotype occurred a few times. A much larger clone differs by one base, so this may be a read error. The chain is built from TRBV6-5 and TRBJ2-2; perhaps TRBD2 as D (5 bases). CDR3 size: 15 residues. Per the germline V gene, CDR1 is MNHEY and CDR2 is SVGAGI. DNA of the CDR3: TGTGCCAGCAGTTTAGGCCAGATCAACACCGGGGAGCTGGTTTTT. Translating gives CASSLGQINTGELVF.

There are many counts of this clonotype. The chain is built from TRBV28 and TRBJ1-1; D is ambiguous. Germline CDR1 reads MDHEN; CDR2 reads SYDVKM. Trimming removed 2 bases from V and 9 bases from J, with 10 bases in between. This CDR3 is 12 amino acids long. The DNA for the CDR3 is TGTGCCAGCAGTTTAAGTCGCAATAAAGCTTTCTTT. It codes for CASSLSRNKAFF.

Turning to this clonotype: Possible read error: a much larger clone is one base away. The CDR3: CASRLIGSGNTIYF. The CDR3 bases are TGTGCCAGCAGATTAATAGGCTCTGGAAACACCATATATTTT. The J gene is TRBJ1-3, the V gene TRBV5-4, with D uncertain. The CDR3 is 14 amino acids. Germline V gene sequence: CDR1 SGHNT, CDR2 YYREEE (reference sequence). V was shortened by 5 bases and J by 0 bases, with 9 bases between the two germline ends.

A remark on this clonotype: One base away lies a much larger clone, so this may be a sequencing read error. This chain uses TRBV28 with TRBJ2-3, with 10 nucleotides matching TRBD2. Germline lookup yields CDR1 MDHEN and CDR2 SYDVKM. There are 16 residues in the CDR3. CDR3 coding DNA: TGTGCCTGCAGACGTTCTAGCGGGAGATTCCCAGATACGCAGTATTTT. Its protein product is CACRRSSGRFPDTQYF.

Notes on this clonotype: The CDR3 carries no conserved terminal phenylalanine or tryptophan, so it likely arises from a read error. The rearrangement links TRBV11-3 to TRBJ2-2; 10 nucleotides align to TRBD2. Per germline, CDR1 SGHNT and CDR2 YENEEA. The CDR3 extends over 18 amino acids. CDR3 region: CASSLGGPGLANTGELFL. CDR3 in DNA: TGTGCCAGCAGCTTAGGGGGACCGGGACTAGCGAACACAGGGGAGCTGTTTCTT.

Concerning this clonotype: This CDR3 is missing its conserved last phenylalanine or tryptophan, likely due to a read error. This sequence joins TRBV6-5 and TRBJ2-1; 9 bases map to TRBD1. The CDR3 has 15 residues. From germline, CDR1 is MNHEY and CDR2 SVGAGI. The CDR3 DNA reads TGTGCAAGCAGGATCGGACAGGGGACCTTCAATGAGCAGTTCATC. Its protein is CASRIGQGTFNEQFI.

As to this clonotype: Mismatch with germline at one junction end may stem from a read error. The genes are TRBV29-1 and TRBJ1-4; TRBD1 agrees at 10 bases. There are 14 residues in the CDR3. The germline CDR1 and CDR2 sequences are SQVTM and ANQGSEA. CDR3 bases: TGTAGCGTCGGACAGGGGGGGACTAATGAAGAGCTGTTTTTT. Translation: CSVGQGGTNEELFF.

About this clonotype: A junction end diverges from the germline sequence, so it may reflect a read error. This sequence joins TRBV6-5 and TRBJ2-5; D might be TRBD2 (7 bases). Per germline, CDR1 MNHEY and CDR2 SVGAGI. The CDR3 has 16 amino acids. The DNA for the CDR3 is TGTGCCAGCAGCTACTCGTATGGGGAGGGGGAAGAGACCCAGTACTTC. Translating gives CASSYSYGEGEETQYF.